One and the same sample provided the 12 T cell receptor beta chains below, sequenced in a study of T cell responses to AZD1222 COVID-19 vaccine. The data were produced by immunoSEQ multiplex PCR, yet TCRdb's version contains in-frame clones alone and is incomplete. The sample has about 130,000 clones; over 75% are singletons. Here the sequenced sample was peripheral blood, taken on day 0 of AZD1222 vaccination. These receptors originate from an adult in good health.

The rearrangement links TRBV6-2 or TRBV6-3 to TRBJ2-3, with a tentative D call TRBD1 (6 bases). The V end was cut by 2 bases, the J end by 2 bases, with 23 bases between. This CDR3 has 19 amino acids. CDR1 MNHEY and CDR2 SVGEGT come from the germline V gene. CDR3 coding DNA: TGTGCCAGCAGTTACGCTATTGGGGGCTTATTCCCTCACACAGATACGCAGTATTTT. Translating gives CASSYAIGGLFPHTDTQYF.

CDR3 amino acids: CAAKAAYGVNTEAFF. For the CDR3, the DNA is TGTGCCGCGAAGGCAGCATATGGGGTGAACACTGAAGCTTTCTTT. The gene calls are TRBV10-3 and TRBJ1-1, with D unclear. CDR1 and CDR2 (germline): ENHRY, SYGVKD. Trimming removed 11 bases at V and 0 bases at J, with 19 bases between. The CDR3 runs to 15 residues.

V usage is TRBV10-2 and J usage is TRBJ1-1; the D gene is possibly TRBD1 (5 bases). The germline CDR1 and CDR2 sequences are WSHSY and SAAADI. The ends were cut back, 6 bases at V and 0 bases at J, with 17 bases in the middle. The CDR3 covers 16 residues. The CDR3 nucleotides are TGCGCCAGCAGGGATGGACGATGGGGGTTGAACACTGAAGCTTTCTTT. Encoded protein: CASRDGRWGLNTEAFF.

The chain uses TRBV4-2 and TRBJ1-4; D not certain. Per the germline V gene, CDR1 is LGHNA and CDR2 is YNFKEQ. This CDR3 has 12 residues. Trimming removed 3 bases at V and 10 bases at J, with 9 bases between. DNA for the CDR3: TGTGCCAGCAGCCAGACTACCGGAAAACTGTTTTTT. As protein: CASSQTTGKLFF.

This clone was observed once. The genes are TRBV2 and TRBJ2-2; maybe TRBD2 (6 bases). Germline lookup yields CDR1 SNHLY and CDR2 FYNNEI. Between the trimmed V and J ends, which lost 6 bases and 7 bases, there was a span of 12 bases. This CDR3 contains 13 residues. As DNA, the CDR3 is TGTGCCAGCAGGGGGGACTCGCACGGGGAGCTGTTTTTT. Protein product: CASRGDSHGELFF.

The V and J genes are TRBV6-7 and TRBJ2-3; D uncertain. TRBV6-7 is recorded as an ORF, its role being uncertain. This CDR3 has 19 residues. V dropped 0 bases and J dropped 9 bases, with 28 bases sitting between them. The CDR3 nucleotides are TGTGCCAGCAGTTACTCGACTTTCCGCGCTCTCGGGCCCCGAAACACGCAGTATTTT. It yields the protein CASSYSTFRALGPRNTQYF.

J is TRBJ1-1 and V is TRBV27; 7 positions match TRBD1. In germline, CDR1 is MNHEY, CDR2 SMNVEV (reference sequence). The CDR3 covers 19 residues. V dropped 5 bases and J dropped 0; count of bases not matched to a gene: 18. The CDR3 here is CASSRTSTGRPFMNTEAFF. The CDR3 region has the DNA TGTGCCAGCAGTCGAACCTCGACAGGGAGGCCTTTTATGAACACTGAAGCTTTCTTT.

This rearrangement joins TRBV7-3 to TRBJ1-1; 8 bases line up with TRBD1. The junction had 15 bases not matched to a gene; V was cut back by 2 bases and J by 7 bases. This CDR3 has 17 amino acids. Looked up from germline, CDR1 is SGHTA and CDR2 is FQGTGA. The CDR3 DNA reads TGTGCCAGCAGCTTATGGGGTCCTCGGGCAGGGGGCGTTGAAGCTTTCTTT. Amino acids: CASSLWGPRAGGVEAFF.

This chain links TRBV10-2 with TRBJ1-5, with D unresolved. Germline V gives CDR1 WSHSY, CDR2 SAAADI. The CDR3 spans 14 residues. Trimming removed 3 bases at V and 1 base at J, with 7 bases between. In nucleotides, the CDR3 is TGCGCCAGCAGTGATAGATCCAGCAATCAGCCCCAGCATTTT. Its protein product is CASSDRSSNQPQHF.

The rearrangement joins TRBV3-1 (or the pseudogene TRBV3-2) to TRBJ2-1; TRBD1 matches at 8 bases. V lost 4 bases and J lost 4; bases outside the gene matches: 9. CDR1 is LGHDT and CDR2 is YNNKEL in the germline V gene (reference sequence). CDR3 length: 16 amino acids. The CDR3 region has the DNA TGTGCCAGCAGCCCCCCGGACAGGGAGCTTTACAATGAGCAGTTCTTC. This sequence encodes CASSPPDRELYNEQFF.

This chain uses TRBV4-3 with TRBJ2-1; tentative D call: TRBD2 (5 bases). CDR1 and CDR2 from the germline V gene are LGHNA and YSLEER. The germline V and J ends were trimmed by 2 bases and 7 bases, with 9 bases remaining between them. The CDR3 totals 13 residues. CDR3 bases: TGCGCCAGCAGCCAAACGGGGTGGAATGAGCAGTTCTTC. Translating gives CASSQTGWNEQFF.

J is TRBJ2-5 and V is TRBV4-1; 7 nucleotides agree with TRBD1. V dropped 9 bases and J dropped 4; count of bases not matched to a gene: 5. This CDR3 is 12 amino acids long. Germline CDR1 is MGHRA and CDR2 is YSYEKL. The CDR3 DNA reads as TGCGCCAGTCGGGACAGTACAGAGACCCAGTACTTC. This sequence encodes CASRDSTETQYF.